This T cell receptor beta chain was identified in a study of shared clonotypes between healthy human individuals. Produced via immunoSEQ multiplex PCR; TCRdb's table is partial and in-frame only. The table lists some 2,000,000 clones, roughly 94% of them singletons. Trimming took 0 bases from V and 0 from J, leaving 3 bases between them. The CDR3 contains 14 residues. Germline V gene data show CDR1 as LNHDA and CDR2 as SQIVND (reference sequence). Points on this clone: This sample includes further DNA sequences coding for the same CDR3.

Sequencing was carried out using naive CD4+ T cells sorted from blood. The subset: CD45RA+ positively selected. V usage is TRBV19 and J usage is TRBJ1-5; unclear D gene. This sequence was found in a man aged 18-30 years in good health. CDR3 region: CASSIEGSNQPQHF. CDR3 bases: TGTGCCAGTAGTATAGAAGGTAGCAATCAGCCCCAGCATTTT.